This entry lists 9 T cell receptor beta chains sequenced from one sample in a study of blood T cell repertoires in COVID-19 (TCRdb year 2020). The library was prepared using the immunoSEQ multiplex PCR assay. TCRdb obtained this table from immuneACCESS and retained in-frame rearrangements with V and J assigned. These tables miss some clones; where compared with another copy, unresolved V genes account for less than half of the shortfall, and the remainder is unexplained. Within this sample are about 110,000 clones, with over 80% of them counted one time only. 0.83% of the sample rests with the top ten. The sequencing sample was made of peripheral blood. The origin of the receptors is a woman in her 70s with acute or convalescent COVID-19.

For the CDR3, the DNA is TGTGCCAGCAGCCCTCACCAGGGGGCGCGAGAGACCCAGTACTTC. Its translation is CASSPHQGARETQYF. The gene calls are TRBV7-3 and TRBJ2-5; 8 nucleotides agree with TRBD1. Germline CDR1 SGHTA, CDR2 FQGTGA. V shed 5 bases and J 4 bases; nucleotides not matched to a gene: 9. This CDR3 region has 15 residues.

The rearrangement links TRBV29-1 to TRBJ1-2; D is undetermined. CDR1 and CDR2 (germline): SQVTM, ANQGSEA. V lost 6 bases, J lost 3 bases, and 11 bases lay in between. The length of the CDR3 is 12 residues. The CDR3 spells CSVDPADYGYTF. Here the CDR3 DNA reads TGCAGCGTCGACCCCGCGGACTATGGCTACACCTTC. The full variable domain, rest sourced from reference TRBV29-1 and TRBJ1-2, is SAVISQKPSRDICQRGTSLTIQCQVDSQVTMMFWYRQQPGQSLTLIATANQGSEATYESGFVIDKFPISRPNLTFSTLTVSNMSPEDSSIYLCSVDPADYGYTFGSGTRLTVV.

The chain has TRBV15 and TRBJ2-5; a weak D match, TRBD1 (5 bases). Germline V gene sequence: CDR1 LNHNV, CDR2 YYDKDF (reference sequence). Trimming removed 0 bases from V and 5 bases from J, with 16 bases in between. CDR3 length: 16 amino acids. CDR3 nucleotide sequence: TGTGCCACCAGCAGAGATGGGGCCTTTTTGGGGGAGACCCAGTACTTC. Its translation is CATSRDGAFLGETQYF.

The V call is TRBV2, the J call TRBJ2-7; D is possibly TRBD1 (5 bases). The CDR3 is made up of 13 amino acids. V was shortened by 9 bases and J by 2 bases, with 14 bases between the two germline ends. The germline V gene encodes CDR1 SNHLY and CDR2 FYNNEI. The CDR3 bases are TGTGCCAGTAGGGGATTAATCACCTACGAGCAGTACTTC. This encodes CASRGLITYEQYF.

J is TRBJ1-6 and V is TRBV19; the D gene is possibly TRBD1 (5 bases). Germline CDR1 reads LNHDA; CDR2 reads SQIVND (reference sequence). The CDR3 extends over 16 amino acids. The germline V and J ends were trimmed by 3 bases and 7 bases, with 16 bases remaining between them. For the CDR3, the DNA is TGTGCCAGTAGTATCCAGGGCCCCGATCGCAATTCACCCCTCCACTTT. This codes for CASSIQGPDRNSPLHF.

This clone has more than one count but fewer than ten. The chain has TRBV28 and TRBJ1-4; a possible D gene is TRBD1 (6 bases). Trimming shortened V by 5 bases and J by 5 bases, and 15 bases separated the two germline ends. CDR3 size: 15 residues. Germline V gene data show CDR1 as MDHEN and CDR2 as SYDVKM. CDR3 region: CASSPRQVSNEKLFF. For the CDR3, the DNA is TGTGCCAGCAGTCCTCGACAGGTATCGAATGAAAAACTGTTTTTT.

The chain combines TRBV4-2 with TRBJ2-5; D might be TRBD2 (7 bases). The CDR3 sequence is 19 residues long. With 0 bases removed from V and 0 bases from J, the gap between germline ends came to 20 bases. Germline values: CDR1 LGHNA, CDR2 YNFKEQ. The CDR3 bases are TGTGCCAGCAGCCAAGAGGAAGGGGGGGCAGGAACCTACCAAGAGACCCAGTACTTC. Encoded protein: CASSQEEGGAGTYQETQYF.

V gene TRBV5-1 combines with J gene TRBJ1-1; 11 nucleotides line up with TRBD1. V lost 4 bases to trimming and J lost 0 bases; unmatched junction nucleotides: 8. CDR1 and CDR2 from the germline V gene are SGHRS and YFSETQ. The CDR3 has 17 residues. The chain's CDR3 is CASSQGTGGVLNTEAFF. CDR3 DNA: TGCGCCAGCAGCCAAGGGACAGGGGGTGTTCTGAACACTGAAGCTTTCTTT.

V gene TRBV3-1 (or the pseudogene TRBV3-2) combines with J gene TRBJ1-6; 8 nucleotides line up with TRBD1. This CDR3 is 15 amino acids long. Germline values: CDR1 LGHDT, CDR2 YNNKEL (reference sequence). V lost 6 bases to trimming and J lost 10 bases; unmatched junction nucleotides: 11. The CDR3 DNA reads TGTGCCAGCAGTCTCGGACAGGGAGTAAACTCACCCCTCCACTTT. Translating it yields CASSLGQGVNSPLHF.